Following are 24 T cell receptor beta chains from one sample sequenced in a study of response to subunit inactivated influenza vaccine. From the RT-PCR reads, TCRdb called clonotypes with MiXCR, one entry per CDR3 protein. The sample records 150,000 to 200,000 distinct CDR3 sequences, 12% being singletons. A further study also used this sample, focusing on T cells expressing NK-cell markers. This second report adds: With UMIs, 5'RACE template switching was used to make TCR beta cDNA.

The sample was CD8+ T cells sorted from PBMCs, taken roughly 12 days after vaccination. The receptors originated from a man aged 50-59 years who received an inactivated influenza vaccine.

The chain uses TRBV7-2 and TRBJ1-1; D not resolved. V gave up 4 bases and J gave up 6 bases, with 12 bases separating them. The CDR3 is 13 amino acids. Germline values: CDR1 SGHTA, CDR2 FQGNSA. The CDR3 nucleotides read TGTGCCAGCAGCTCATGGATTGGCGCTGAAGCTTTCTTT. It yields the protein CASSSWIGAEAFF. The full variable domain, in which reference TRBV7-2 and TRBJ1-1 provide the parts outside the CDR3, is GAGVSQSPSNKVTEKGKDVELRCDPISGHTALYWYRQSLGQGLEFLIYFQGNSAPDKSGLPSDRFSAERTGGSVSTLTIQRTQQEDSAVYLCASSSWIGAEAFFGQGTRLTVV.

This clonotype appeared a few times. The chain combines TRBV11-2 with TRBJ2-7; D is undetermined. This CDR3 region has 13 residues. Trimming took 4 bases from V and 6 from J, leaving 13 bases between them. CDR1 is SGHAT, CDR2 FQNNGV, per germline. In nucleotides, the CDR3 is TGTGCCAGCAGCTCCTGGACCGCCGCCGAGCAGTACTTC. Protein: CASSSWTAAEQYF.

The chain uses TRBV5-1 and TRBJ1-3; no definite D call. CDR1 and CDR2 (germline): SGHRS, YFSETQ. V lost 0 bases, J lost 0 bases, and 16 bases lay in between. The length of the CDR3 is 18 residues. CDR3 residues: CASSLEVVQIDSGNTIYF. CDR3 sequence (DNA): TGCGCCAGCAGCTTGGAGGTGGTCCAGATAGACTCTGGAAACACCATATATTTT.

In this sample, this clonotype turned up a few times. The chain employs TRBV7-9 and TRBJ2-7; 8 positions agree with TRBD1. Germline trimming cut 4 bases from V and 2 bases from J; bases unmatched to any gene: 7. The CDR3 runs to 15 residues. Germline CDR1 reads SEHNR; CDR2 reads FQNEAQ (reference sequence). This chain's CDR3 is CASSSPDRETYEQYF. In DNA form, the CDR3 reads TGTGCCAGCAGCTCCCCGGACAGGGAGACCTACGAGCAGTACTTC. Supplemented by reference TRBV7-9 and TRBJ2-7, the full variable domain reads DTGVSQNPRHKITKRGQNVTFRCDPISEHNRLYWYRQTLGQGPEFLTYFQNEAQLEKSRLLSDRFSAERPKGSFSTLEIQRTEQGDSAMYLCASSSPDRETYEQYFGPGTRLTVT.

Notes on this clonotype: This sequence may be a read error, since a much larger clone differs from it by one base. V and J are TRBV11-2 and TRBJ2-7; TRBD2 agrees at 9 bases. J lost 2 bases, V lost 1 base, and 12 bases had no gene match. The germline V gene has CDR1 SGHAT and CDR2 FQNNGV. The CDR3 sequence is 18 residues long. The CDR3 protein is CASSLVPCGRGLAYEQYF. In nucleotides, the CDR3 is TGTGCCAGCAGCTTAGTACCTTGCGGGAGGGGTCTCGCCTACGAGCAGTACTTC. The full variable domain, rest sourced from reference TRBV11-2 and TRBJ2-7, is EAGVAQSPRYKIIEKRQSVAFWCNPISGHATLYWYQQILGQGPKLLIQFQNNGVVDDSQLPKDRFSAERLKGVDSTLKIQPAKLEDSAVYLCASSLVPCGRGLAYEQYFGPGTRLTVT.

This clonotype has only a few counts. V gene TRBV7-6 combines with J gene TRBJ2-7; no clear D gene. In germline, CDR1 is SGHVS, CDR2 FNYEAQ. V was trimmed by 5 bases and J by 1 base, leaving 12 bases between them. The CDR3 is 14 amino acids. The CDR3 loop is CASSETPESYEQYF. CDR3 DNA sequence: TGTGCCAGCAGCGAGACCCCTGAGTCCTACGAGCAGTACTTC.

The gene calls are TRBV10-2 and TRBJ2-1; 12 bases are a match to TRBD2. Germline CDR1 and CDR2: WSHSY and SAAADI. Trimming removed 7 bases from V and 9 bases from J; junction bases left unmatched: 10. This CDR3 is 15 amino acids long. The chain's CDR3 is CASTEASGGAGEQFF. CDR3 DNA: TGCGCCAGCACCGAGGCTAGCGGGGGGGCCGGTGAGCAGTTCTTC.

This clonotype turned up a few times. This is likely a read error, given that the CDR3 carries no conserved phenylalanine or tryptophan at its end. Because the CDR3's place on the DNA is in doubt, the DNA is left out and the CDR3 is given as listed by TCRdb. The V and J genes are TRBV29-1 and TRBJ2-1; TRBD2, as called in the table, went unchecked against the DNA. Germline assignment: CDR1 SQVTM and CDR2 ANQGSEA. From its first to its last residue, the CDR3 has 14 amino acids. CDR3 sequence: CSVAEGLAGGRSLG.

This clonotype was seen only a few times. The chain has TRBV11-2 and TRBJ2-7; no clear D gene. Per the germline V gene, CDR1 is SGHAT and CDR2 is FQNNGV. The CDR3 length is 12 residues. The ends were cut back, 5 bases at V and 2 bases at J, with 7 bases in the middle. CDR3: CASSHGAYEQYF. Written as DNA, the CDR3 is TGTGCCAGCAGCCATGGGGCCTACGAGCAGTACTTC.

The genes are TRBV12-3 or TRBV12-4 and TRBJ2-1; D not certain. The CDR3 extends over 15 amino acids. Trimming removed 3 bases from V and 2 bases from J, with 11 bases in between. The CDR3 loop is CASSFWAAPYNEQFF. The CDR3 nucleotides are TGTGCCAGCAGTTTCTGGGCGGCCCCCTACAATGAGCAGTTCTTC.

The genes are TRBV4-1 and TRBJ1-1, with unresolved D. V was trimmed by 1 base and J by 4 bases, leaving 13 bases between them. Germline V gene data show CDR1 as MGHRA and CDR2 as YSYEKL. The CDR3 spans 15 residues. The CDR3 here is CASSQVHSVSTEAFF. The CDR3 DNA reads TGCGCCAGCAGCCAAGTTCATTCGGTTTCCACTGAAGCTTTCTTT.

There are many counts of this clonotype. V and J are TRBV10-3 and TRBJ2-1; D uncertain. Germline V lookup: CDR1 ENHRY, CDR2 SYGVKD. With 2 bases removed from V and 3 bases from J, the gap between germline ends came to 5 bases. The CDR3 covers 13 residues. The CDR3 here is CAISEDRYNEQFF. The CDR3 region has the DNA TGTGCCATCAGTGAGGACCGCTACAATGAGCAGTTCTTC.

The chain recombines TRBV20-1 with TRBJ1-4; D might be TRBD1 (6 bases). Germline V gene lookup returns CDR1 DFQATT and CDR2 SNEGSKA (reference sequence). V lost 0 bases and J 8 bases, leaving 19 bases between the germline ends. The CDR3 is 16 amino acids. In DNA, the CDR3 is TGCAGTGCTAGAGATATCCGGCAGGGGTCGTGGGAAAAACTGTTTTTT. Translated, it gives CSARDIRQGSWEKLFF.

The chain employs TRBV6-2 or TRBV6-3 and TRBJ2-5; 7 nucleotides match TRBD1. The CDR3 has 16 amino acids. The V and J ends lost 6 bases and 0 bases, in that order; junction bases with no gene match: 10. Germline CDR1 is MNHEY and CDR2 is SVGEGT. The CDR3 is CASSPGQDRHQETQYF. The CDR3 coding sequence is TGTGCCAGCAGCCCCGGCCAGGACAGGCACCAAGAGACCCAGTACTTC.

The chain carries TRBV15 and TRBJ2-4, with 12 nucleotides matching TRBD1. The CDR3 has 16 amino acids. V dropped 5 bases and J dropped 2; count of bases not matched to a gene: 4. Germline CDR1 reads LNHNV; CDR2 reads YYDKDF (reference sequence). CDR3 DNA sequence: TGTGCCACCAGCGCGGGGACAGGGGGCCCCAAAAACATTCAGTACTTC. Amino acid sequence: CATSAGTGGPKNIQYF.

This clonotype showed up many times. This chain connects TRBV7-6 to TRBJ2-7; 8 bases match TRBD1. J gave up 0 bases and V 4 bases, and 5 bases lay outside the gene matches. Per germline, CDR1 SGHVS and CDR2 FNYEAQ. The CDR3 is made up of 15 amino acids. CDR3 loop: CASSSGQGSSYEQYF. CDR3 nucleotide sequence: TGTGCCAGCAGCTCTGGACAGGGAAGCTCCTACGAGCAGTACTTC.

The chain carries TRBV27 and TRBJ2-7; D unresolved. The V and J ends lost 5 bases and 5 bases respectively, with 13 bases between them. CDR1 and CDR2 (germline): MNHEY, SMNVEV (reference sequence). The CDR3 totals 13 residues. The CDR3, as DNA: TGTGCCAGCAGTCCAGCTTTGGGGAACGAGCAGTACTTC. Protein sequence: CASSPALGNEQYF.

This clonotype was recorded a few times. V usage is TRBV6-1 and J usage is TRBJ1-5; D is uncertain. The V gene's germline CDR1 is MNHNS and CDR2 SASEGT. V lost 5 bases and J 4 bases, leaving 9 bases between the germline ends. CDR3 length equals 13 residues. CDR3 nucleotides: TGTGCCAGCAGTACCACAATTAATCAGCCCCAGCATTTT. Encoded protein: CASSTTINQPQHF.

This chain connects TRBV5-1 to TRBJ2-5; the D gene is possibly TRBD2 (5 bases). Trimming shortened V by 6 bases and J by 4 bases, and 19 bases separated the two germline ends. Germline values: CDR1 SGHRS, CDR2 YFSETQ. The CDR3 is 15 amino acids. For the CDR3, the DNA is TGCGCCAGCACCAATGAGCTCGGACTCATAGAGACCCAGTACTTC. This encodes CASTNELGLIETQYF.

This clonotype has at least ten counts. The chain recombines TRBV29-1 with TRBJ2-4, with D perhaps given as TRBD1 or TRBD2 (5 bases each). Germline lookup yields CDR1 SQVTM and CDR2 ANQGSEA. The CDR3 has 13 residues. V was pared by 2 bases and J by 5 bases, with 10 bases between. This CDR3 is CSVEKGRENIQYF. DNA for the CDR3: TGCAGCGTTGAAAAGGGGCGGGAAAACATTCAGTACTTC. The full variable domain, completed using reference TRBV29-1 and TRBJ2-4, is SAVISQKPSRDICQRGTSLTIQCQVDSQVTMMFWYRQQPGQSLTLIATANQGSEATYESGFVIDKFPISRPNLTFSTLTVSNMSPEDSSIYLCSVEKGRENIQYFGAGTRLSVL.

This rearrangement joins TRBV6-2 or TRBV6-3 to TRBJ2-3; 7 bases fit TRBD1. The CDR3 has 15 amino acids. CDR1 MNHEY and CDR2 SVGEGT come from the germline V gene. Trimming at V came to 6 bases and at J to 4 bases, leaving 10 bases not matched to a gene. As DNA, the CDR3 is TGTGCCAGCAGAACGACAGGGTCAGCGGCAGATACGCAGTATTTT. Residues: CASRTTGSAADTQYF.

V usage is TRBV4-3 and J usage is TRBJ2-7, with D possibly called TRBD1 or TRBD2 (5 bases each). V was cut by 3 bases and J by 0 bases, with 12 bases left in between. The CDR3 is 15 residues long. Germline CDR1 LGHNA, CDR2 YSLEER. The CDR3 DNA reads as TGCGCCAGCAGCCAGGAGGACACCGACTCCTACGAGCAGTACTTC. Protein product: CASSQEDTDSYEQYF.

Many counts were recorded for this clonotype. This chain joins TRBV5-5 and TRBJ2-1; 8 positions agree with TRBD2. The CDR3 is 15 amino acids. Germline CDR1 reads SGHKS; CDR2 reads YYEKEE (reference sequence). After removal of 5 bases from V and 4 bases from J, the junction contained 8 bases not matched to a gene. CDR3 sequence reads: CASSLKGLDYNEQFF. In DNA, the CDR3 is TGTGCCAGCAGTTTGAAGGGACTAGATTACAATGAGCAGTTCTTC.

The chain recombines TRBV27 with TRBJ2-1; 10 nucleotides align to TRBD2. This CDR3 region has 14 residues. In germline, CDR1 is MNHEY, CDR2 SMNVEV (reference sequence). Trimming took 2 bases from V and 7 from J; bases not matched to a gene: 2. The CDR3 spells CASSLILAGNEQFF. In DNA, the CDR3 is TGTGCCAGCAGTTTAATACTAGCGGGGAATGAGCAGTTCTTC.